This T cell receptor beta chain emerged from a study of blood T cells in healthy people across ages (dated by TCRdb to about 2015). Regarding the complete study: In model experiments, template switching captured roughly one uniquely barcoded TCR beta cDNA molecule for every two T cells. The donors were divided into four age groups: young (average around 16 years), middle-aged (about 39), aged (about 60) and long-lived (about 79). For two donors (one aged 18 to 29 and one aged 80 or older), the study analyzed two additional independent replicas of 1 million unique cDNA reads from the same blood draw. Age-related changes in TCR beta repertoire diversity were measured in the study by deep sequencing normalized with unique cDNA molecular identifiers. Broader findings and caveats from the paper: Because donor CMV infection status was unknown, age-related changes in expanded clonotypes were potentially confounded. Estimates of total diversity from one million sequenced T cells were regarded as lower bounds and underestimates. Because profiling used bulk unsorted PBMCs, naive and antigen-experienced compartments could not be compared conclusively. Compared with the aged group, more naive CD4+ T cells, fewer expanded clones and increased TCR diversity were shown by the long-lived group, suggesting age selection. There was a strong correlation between observed TCR beta diversity and the percentage of naive T cells measured by flow cytometry. Observed TCR beta diversity per million T cells fell roughly linearly with age, and a significant reduction was already apparent by age roughly 40.

Remarks on this clonotype: Its antigen is unknown. Within one base of it there is no much larger clone, and no base qualities were kept.

The germline V gene sets CDR1 to SGHDT and CDR2 to YYEEEE. The junction shows trimming of 4 bases on V and 6 bases on J, and the gene matches do not reach 18 bases of it. The CDR3, from cysteine to phenylalanine, totals 18 residues. Just CDR3 DNA is preserved here, 54 bases in frame from base 1. The donors were some 36 Caucasian individuals from Russia, aged roughly 6 to 100 years, who were systemically healthy. Each donor gave roughly 9.5 milliliters of peripheral blood, collected into EDTA-treated Vacutainer tubes. Ficoll-Paque density-gradient centrifugation was used to isolate PBMCs, with at least 6.5 million obtained per sample. Total RNA was extracted from PBMCs with Trizol reagent, with at least 6 micrograms obtained per sample. For every donor, flow cytometry on a PBMC aliquot measured the percentage of naive CD45RAhigh/CD27high T cells. Library prep was done by 5' RACE. Instrument on record: Illumina HiSeq 2500. A second PCR of about 7 to 12 cycles was run with a J-beta primer mix and a sample-barcoded 5' primer. A unique molecular identifier was introduced onto each TCR beta cDNA molecule by a template-switch 5' adaptor carrying 12 random nucleotides. At least 3 million CDR3-containing paired-end reads were obtained from each sample. The Mint cDNA synthesis kit, primed by a TRBC-specific oligonucleotide, was used to synthesize first-strand cDNA from all RNA. Following uracil-DNA glycosylase treatment, a first 18-cycle PCR with universal primers M1SS and BC2_uni_R was performed on all cDNA. Concerning the study's data processing: For normalization, 1 million high-quality reads were randomly selected from each sample, with every read carrying a distinct molecular identifier. Instead of being binned into consensus sequences, reads with shared molecular identifiers were discarded. MiTCR, run with a Q25 quality threshold and the strictest error-elimination algorithm, handled CDR3 identification, clonotype clustering and error correction. A nonparametric unseen species model with Euler transformation was used to estimate a lower bound on total TCR beta diversity. Through fastp at Q25 and MiXCR, TCRdb rebuilt clones from the public reads, retaining in-frame beta chains. Each entry merges the rows of one CDR3 protein and shows their most common DNA and genes. None of the V and J calls come from the authors' own analysis; TCRdb made them. Across this sample there are 450,000 to 650,000 distinct CDR3 sequences, with about 25% seen only once. The ten biggest clones cover 7.5% to 9% of the sample.

These data were also filed under a second study, of T cells of mothers and their children. Looking at the second paper: Nine systemically healthy Caucasian individuals served as donors, namely three mothers together with their six children. cDNA synthesis consumed the entire amount of extracted RNA, loaded at approximately 1.4 ug RNA in each 15 ul reaction. Sample barcodes and 2-4 random nucleotides were added via the M1S primer in the second PCR. Over 8 million TCR beta CDR3 reads came from each mother, compared with around 3 million reads from each child. TCR recombination output is similarly shaped by thymic selection in related and unrelated pairs, with a minor effect exerted by inherited differences. Normalized repertoire overlap was always found to be slightly, but never significantly, higher in related mother-child pairs than in unrelated mother-child pairs. Persistent microchimeric T cell clones were not detected, at a sensitivity of 95 to 100 clones per million clonotypes. In the study, deep NGS was used to compare the TCR beta repertoires of mothers and children, and features distinguishing related mother-child pairs from unrelated individuals were sought. Mothers averaged about 37 +/- 4 years of age and children averaged approximately 12 +/- 4 years. After adapter ligation with NEBNext reagents, the libraries were sequenced on Illumina HiSeq 2000 with 100+100 nt paired-end reads. To avoid cross-contamination, the mother libraries and the child libraries were prepared a month apart and sequenced in separate runs. For each donor, somewhere between about 450,000 and 2,000,000 distinct TCR beta clonotypes were identified. Naive TCR beta clonotypes were estimated from low-frequency clonotypes matched to each donor's FACS-determined naive share, without sorting.

Sequenced: blood. This TCR was sampled from a boy younger than 18 in good health. The receptor chain draws on TRBV5-6 and TRBJ1-4, with TRBD1 identical over 7 junction bases. The DNA sequence follows: TGTGCCAGCAGCGAAAAATGGGACAGAAGCCAACGGGATGAAAAACTGTTTTTT. The resulting protein is CASSEKWDRSQRDEKLFF.